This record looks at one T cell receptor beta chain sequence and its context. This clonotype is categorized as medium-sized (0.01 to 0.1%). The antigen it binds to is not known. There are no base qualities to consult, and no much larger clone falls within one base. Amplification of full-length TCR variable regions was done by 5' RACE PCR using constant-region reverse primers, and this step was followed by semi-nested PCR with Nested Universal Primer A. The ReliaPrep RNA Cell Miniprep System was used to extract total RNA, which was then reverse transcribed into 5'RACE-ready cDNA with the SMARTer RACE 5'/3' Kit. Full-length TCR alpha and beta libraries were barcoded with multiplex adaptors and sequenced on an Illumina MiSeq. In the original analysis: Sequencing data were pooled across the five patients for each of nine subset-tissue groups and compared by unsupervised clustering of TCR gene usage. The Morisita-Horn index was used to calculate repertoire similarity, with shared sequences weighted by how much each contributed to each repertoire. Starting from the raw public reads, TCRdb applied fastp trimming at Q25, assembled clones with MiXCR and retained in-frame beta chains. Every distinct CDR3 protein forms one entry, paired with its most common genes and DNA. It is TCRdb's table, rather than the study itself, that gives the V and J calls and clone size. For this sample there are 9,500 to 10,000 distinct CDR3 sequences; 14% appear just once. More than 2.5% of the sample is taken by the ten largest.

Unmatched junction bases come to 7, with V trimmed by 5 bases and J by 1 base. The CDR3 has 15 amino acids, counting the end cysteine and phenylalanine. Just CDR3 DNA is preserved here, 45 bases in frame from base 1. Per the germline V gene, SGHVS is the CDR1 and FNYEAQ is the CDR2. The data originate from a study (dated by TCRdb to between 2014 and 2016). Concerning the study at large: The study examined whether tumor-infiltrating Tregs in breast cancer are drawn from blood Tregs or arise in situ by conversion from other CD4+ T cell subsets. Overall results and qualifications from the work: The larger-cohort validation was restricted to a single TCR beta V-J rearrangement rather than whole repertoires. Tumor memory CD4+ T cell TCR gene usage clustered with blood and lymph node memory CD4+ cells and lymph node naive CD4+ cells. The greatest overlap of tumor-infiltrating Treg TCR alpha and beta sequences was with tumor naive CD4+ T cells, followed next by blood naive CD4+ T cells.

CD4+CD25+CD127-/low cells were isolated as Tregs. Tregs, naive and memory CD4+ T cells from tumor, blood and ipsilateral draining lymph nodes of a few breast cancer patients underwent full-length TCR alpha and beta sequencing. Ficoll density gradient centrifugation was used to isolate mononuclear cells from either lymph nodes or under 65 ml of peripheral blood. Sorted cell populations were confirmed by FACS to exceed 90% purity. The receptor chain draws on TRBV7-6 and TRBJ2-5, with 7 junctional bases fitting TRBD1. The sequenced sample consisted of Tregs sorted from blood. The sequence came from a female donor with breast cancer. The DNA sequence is TGTGCCAGCAGCCGCCGCCGGGACAGCCAAGAGACCCAGTACTTC. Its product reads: CASSRRRDSQETQYF.